This T cell receptor (beta chain) was captured in a study of shared clonotypes between healthy human individuals. Study summary: The donors, a couple of women and a few men, were aged 18 to 49.

Per the authors' pipeline: ImmunoSEQ only sent back junction sequences with no quality scores, so filtering was done differently. Measured with immunoSEQ multiplex PCR; TCRdb has only the in-frame clones, and not every one. V and J calls and clone size are those listed in that table; D and trimming were worked out from the DNA. In the table there are roughly 2.2 million clones, more than 80% of which are singletons. This clonotype originated in a young man in good health. Some clones in this sample may be carry-over from other donors' samples. The specimen was naive CD4+ T cells from PBMCs. The subset was: CD45RA+ positively selected.

The CDR3, as DNA: TGTCGCGAACGAAACAAGACTAGCAGATCCACAGATACGCAGTATTTT. Protein sequence: CRERNKTSRSTDTQYF. This rearrangement joins TRBV21-1 to TRBJ2-3; the table's TRBD2 call for D was not verified on the DNA. TRBV21-1 is reported as a pseudogene. This CDR3 comprises 16 residues.